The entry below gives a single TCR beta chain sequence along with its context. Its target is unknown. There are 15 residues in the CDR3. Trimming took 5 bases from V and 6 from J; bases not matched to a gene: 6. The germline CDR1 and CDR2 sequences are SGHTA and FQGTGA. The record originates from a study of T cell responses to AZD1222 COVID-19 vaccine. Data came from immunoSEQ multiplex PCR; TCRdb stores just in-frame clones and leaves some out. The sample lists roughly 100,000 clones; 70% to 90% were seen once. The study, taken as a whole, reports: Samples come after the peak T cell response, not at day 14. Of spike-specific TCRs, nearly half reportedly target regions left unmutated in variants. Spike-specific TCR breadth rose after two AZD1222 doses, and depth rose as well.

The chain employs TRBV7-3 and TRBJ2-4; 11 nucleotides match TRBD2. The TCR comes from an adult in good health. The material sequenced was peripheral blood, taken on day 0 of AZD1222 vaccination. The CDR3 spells CASSPSGGQGNIQYF. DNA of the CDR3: TGTGCCAGCAGCCCTAGCGGGGGGCAGGGAAACATTCAGTACTTC.